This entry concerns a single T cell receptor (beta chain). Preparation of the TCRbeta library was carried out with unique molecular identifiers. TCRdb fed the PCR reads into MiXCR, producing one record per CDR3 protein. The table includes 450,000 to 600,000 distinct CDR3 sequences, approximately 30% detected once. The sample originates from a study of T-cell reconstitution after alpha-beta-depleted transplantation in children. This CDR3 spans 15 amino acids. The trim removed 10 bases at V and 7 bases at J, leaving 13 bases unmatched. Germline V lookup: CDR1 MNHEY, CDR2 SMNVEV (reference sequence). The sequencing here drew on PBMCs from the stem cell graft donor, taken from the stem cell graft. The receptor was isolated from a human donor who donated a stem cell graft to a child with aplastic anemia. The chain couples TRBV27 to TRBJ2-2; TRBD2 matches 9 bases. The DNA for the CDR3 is TGTGCCACTTGGAGGAATAGCGGGGGAATCGGGGAGCTGTTTTTT. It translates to CATWRNSGGIGELFF.